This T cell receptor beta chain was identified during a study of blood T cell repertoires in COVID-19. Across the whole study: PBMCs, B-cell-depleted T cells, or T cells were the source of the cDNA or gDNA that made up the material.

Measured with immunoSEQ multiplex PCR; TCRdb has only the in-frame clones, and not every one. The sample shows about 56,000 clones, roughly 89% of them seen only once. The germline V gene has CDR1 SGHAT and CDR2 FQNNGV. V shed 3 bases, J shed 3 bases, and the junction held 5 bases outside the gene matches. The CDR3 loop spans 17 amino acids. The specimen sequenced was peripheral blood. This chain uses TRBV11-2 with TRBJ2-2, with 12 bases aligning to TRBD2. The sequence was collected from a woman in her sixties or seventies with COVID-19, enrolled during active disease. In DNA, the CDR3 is TGTGCCAGCAGCTTCATACTAGCGGGAGGCTACACCGGGGAGCTGTTTTTT. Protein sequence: CASSFILAGGYTGELFF. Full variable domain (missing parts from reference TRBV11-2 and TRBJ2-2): EAGVAQSPRYKIIEKRQSVAFWCNPISGHATLYWYQQILGQGPKLLIQFQNNGVVDDSQLPKDRFSAERLKGVDSTLKIQPAKLEDSAVYLCASSFILAGGYTGELFFGEGSRLTVL.